Listed below are T cell receptor beta chains from one sample, sequenced in a study of PD-L1 blockade in urothelial cancer. TCRdb's copy holds only in-frame clones and misses some; the assay was immunoSEQ multiplex PCR. This table has some 52,000 clones, approximately 87% appearing once. Sample: PBMCs, taken around atezolizumab (anti-PD-L1) treatment. The receptors derive from a man aged 40-49 years with urothelial cancer. CDR3s include the opening cysteine and the closing phenylalanine or tryptophan. A D gene is named only where the DNA matches it firmly. Size values are once, few and many counts, or a class for expanded clones, and some rows have none.

-	TRBV30	TRBJ1-5	-	CAWSVGGGQPQHF	TGTGCCTGGAGTGTAGGAGGAGGCCAGCCCCAGCATTTT
-	TRBV27	TRBJ2-7	-	CASCSYQGLTYEQYF	TGTGCCAGCTGCTCTTACCAGGGCTTAACCTACGAGCAGTACTTC
-	TRBV7-8	TRBJ2-7	-	CASSHAGATYEQYF	TGTGCCAGCAGCCACGCGGGGGCCACCTACGAGCAGTACTTC
TRBD1	TRBV2	TRBJ2-6	-	CASSELASGQGRSGANVLTF	TGTGCCAGCAGTGAGCTCGCCTCGGGACAGGGACGCTCTGGGGCCAACGTCCTGACTTTC
-	TRBV9	TRBJ1-2	once	CASSALDSIYGYTF	TGTGCCAGCAGCGCTTTAGACAGCATCTATGGCTACACCTTC
-	TRBV2	TRBJ1-3	-	CASSAWGLGNTIYF	TGTGCCAGCAGTGCGTGGGGGCTTGGGAACACCATATATTTT
TRBD1	TRBV5-4	TRBJ1-6	-	CASSADRGRSPLHF	TGTGCCAGCAGCGCCGACAGGGGCCGTTCACCCCTCCACTTT
TRBD1	TRBV15	TRBJ2-6	-	CATSSGQGGASGANVLTF	TGTGCCACCAGCAGCGGACAGGGGGGAGCCTCTGGGGCCAACGTCCTGACTTTC
TRBD1	TRBV19	TRBJ1-5	-	CASSTGGGNQPQHF	TGTGCCAGCTCAACAGGGGGAGGCAATCAGCCCCAGCATTTT
-	TRBV19	TRBJ1-1	-	CASSVQVNTEAFF	TGTGCCAGTAGTGTACAAGTGAACACTGAAGCTTTCTTT
TRBD1	TRBV19	TRBJ1-5	few	CASRGGQPAGPQHF	TGTGCCAGTAGGGGGGGACAGCCGGCAGGGCCCCAGCATTTT
TRBD1	TRBV15	TRBJ2-3	-	CATEGAGVRTQYF	TGTGCCACTGAGGGGGCTGGGGTTCGTACGCAGTATTTT
TRBD2	TRBV7-2	TRBJ2-1	-	CASSPSSGGYNEQFF	TGTGCCAGCAGCCCTTCTAGCGGGGGATACAATGAGCAGTTCTTC
-	TRBV11-2	TRBJ1-2	-	CASSSLRTPGYTF	TGTGCCAGCAGCTCCCTCCGGACACCAGGCTACACCTTC
TRBD1	TRBV27	TRBJ1-3	-	CASRSRTGPGNTIYF	TGTGCCAGCCGATCCCGGACAGGGCCTGGAAACACCATATATTTT
TRBD1	TRBV29-1	TRBJ2-5	-	CSVFRTGRQETQYF	TGCAGCGTCTTTAGGACAGGGCGCCAAGAGACCCAGTACTTC
-	TRBV28	TRBJ2-7	-	CASTLDFRWTGDEQYF	TGTGCCAGCACCCTTGATTTCCGGTGGACTGGAGACGAGCAGTACTTC
-	TRBV21-1	TRBJ2-2	-	CASSKVPGRHTGELFF	TGTGCCAGCAGCAAGGTCCCGGGGAGGCACACCGGGGAGCTGTTTTTT
TRBD1	TRBV7-2	TRBJ1-1	-	CASSRQGGGTEAFF	TGTGCCAGCAGCCGACAGGGTGGGGGCACTGAAGCTTTCTTT
-	TRBV28	TRBJ1-1	-	CASSYPGRGSFRNTEAFF	TGTGCCAGCAGTTATCCAGGACGGGGGTCTTTTAGGAACACTGAAGCTTTCTTT
-	TRBV7-9	TRBJ1-4	once	CASSVQGLSNEKLFF	TGTGCCAGCAGCGTTCAGGGGCTATCTAATGAAAAACTGTTTTTT
-	TRBV5-1	TRBJ1-2	-	CASSLKGGYGYTF	TGCGCCAGCAGCTTGAAGGGAGGGTATGGCTACACCTTC
-	TRBV4-3	TRBJ2-1	once	CASSQGGGNEQFF	TGCGCCAGCAGCCAAGGAGGTGGGAATGAGCAGTTCTTC
TRBD2	TRBV18	TRBJ2-7	-	CASSLPGTSNSYEQYF	TGTGCCAGCTCACTTCCCGGGACTAGCAATTCCTACGAGCAGTACTTC
-	TRBV7-9	TRBJ2-3	-	CASSLGAGVDTQYF	TGTGCCAGCAGCTTAGGGGCAGGGGTAGATACGCAGTATTTT
-	TRBV10-3	TRBJ1-1	-	CAISEFEGTEAFF	TGTGCCATCAGTGAGTTCGAGGGCACTGAAGCTTTCTTT
TRBD1	TRBV28	TRBJ2-7	-	CASRTGTGNYEQYF	TGTGCCAGCAGAACCGGGACAGGAAACTACGAGCAGTACTTC
TRBD2	TRBV9	TRBJ2-7	-	CASSVGTSGSYEQYF	TGTGCCAGCAGCGTAGGAACTAGCGGGAGCTACGAGCAGTACTTC
-	TRBV28	TRBJ2-7	-	CASSLAGKFEQYF	TGTGCCAGCAGTTTGGCCGGGAAATTCGAGCAGTACTTC
TRBD2	TRBV6-1	TRBJ2-1	-	CASDLAGTNEQFF	TGTGCCAGTGACCTAGCGGGTACCAATGAGCAGTTCTTC
TRBD1	TRBV19	TRBJ2-7	once	CASSMRTGDGPYEQYF	TGTGCCAGTAGTATGCGAACAGGGGATGGACCCTACGAGCAGTACTTC
-	TRBV29-1	TRBJ1-2	once	CSVSAADGYTF	TGCAGCGTTTCCGCGGCGGATGGCTACACCTTC
-	TRBV12-2	TRBJ2-1	-	CASRLGNSGKGNEQFF	TGTGCAAGTCGCTTAGGTAATAGCGGGAAGGGCAATGAGCAGTTCTTC
TRBD2	TRBV13	TRBJ2-1	-	CASSTSGTFSYNEQFF	TGTGCCAGCAGCACAAGCGGGACTTTTTCCTACAATGAGCAGTTCTTC
TRBD1	TRBV5-5	TRBJ1-5	-	CASSRADRNSNQPQHF	TGTGCCAGCAGCCGAGCGGACAGGAATAGCAATCAGCCCCAGCATTTT
TRBD2	TRBV5-1	TRBJ2-5	once	CASSRGLAGETQYF	TGCGCCAGCAGCCGGGGACTAGCGGGAGAGACCCAGTACTTC
TRBD2	TRBV7-2	TRBJ2-5	-	CASRVRAIQLAGGETQYF	TGTGCCAGCAGGGTCCGGGCCATTCAATTAGCGGGAGGGGAGACCCAGTACTTC
-	TRBV9	TRBJ2-5	once	CASSQGLAKETQYF	TGTGCCAGCAGCCAGGGACTGGCGAAAGAGACCCAGTACTTC
-	TRBV6-1	TRBJ2-7	-	CASSEIEGRKYEQYF	TGTGCCAGCAGTGAGATAGAGGGGAGGAAGTACGAGCAGTACTTC
-	TRBV9	TRBJ2-7	once	CASSVGHLLDEQYF	TGTGCCAGCAGCGTAGGACACCTCCTGGACGAGCAGTACTTC
-	TRBV18	TRBJ1-1	-	CASSGDTEAFF	TGTGCCAGCTCAGGAGACACTGAAGCTTTCTTT
-	TRBV28	TRBJ2-1	once	CASSLQDNEQFF	TGTGCCAGCAGTTTACAGGACAATGAGCAGTTCTTC
-	TRBV10-1	TRBJ2-5	-	CASSETLWTPLCRQETQYF	TGCGCCAGCAGTGAGACTCTATGGACACCTCTTTGCCGACAAGAGACCCAGTACTTC
-	TRBV30	TRBJ1-5	-	CAWSTGRDQPQHF	TGTGCCTGGTCGACCGGCAGGGATCAGCCCCAGCATTTT
TRBD2	TRBV4-3	TRBJ2-3	-	CASSQDHGLARDTQYF	TGCGCCAGCAGCCAAGATCATGGACTAGCGCGTGATACGCAGTATTTT
-	TRBV29-1	TRBJ1-1	-	CSGIRRAEAFF	TGCAGCGGAATTCGGAGGGCAGAAGCTTTCTTT
TRBD2	TRBV27	TRBJ2-5	-	CASRVAGGGQETQYF	TGTGCCAGCAGGGTCGCGGGGGGAGGCCAAGAGACCCAGTACTTC
TRBD2	TRBV29-1	TRBJ2-3	-	CSVEATLAGSTDTQYF	TGCAGCGTTGAGGCAACGTTAGCGGGGAGCACAGATACGCAGTATTTT
TRBD1	TRBV28	TRBJ1-2	-	CASSLGGSGGDYGYTF	TGTGCCAGCAGTCTAGGGGGGTCAGGGGGTGACTATGGCTACACCTTC
TRBD1	TRBV27	TRBJ1-1	-	CASSPSQGAGNTEAFF	TGTGCCAGCAGCCCATCGCAGGGGGCCGGGAACACTGAAGCTTTCTTT
-	TRBV19	TRBJ2-1	-	CASSIGKGGGSYNEQFF	TGTGCCAGTAGTATCGGTAAGGGAGGGGGGTCCTACAATGAGCAGTTCTTC
TRBD2	TRBV2	TRBJ2-1	-	CASPGLADDEQFF	TGTGCCAGCCCGGGACTAGCGGACGATGAGCAGTTCTTC
-	TRBV5-1	TRBJ1-4	-	CASSYSGKGVEKLFF	TGCGCCAGCAGCTATTCAGGGAAGGGGGTCGAAAAACTGTTTTTT
-	TRBV15	TRBJ2-7	-	CATSRDRGPRNYEQYF	TGTGCCACCAGCAGAGACAGGGGCCCGAGAAATTACGAGCAGTACTTC